The text below deals with one TCR beta chain. A junction boundary mismatches the germline segment, possibly from a read error. The data originate from a study of CD8+ T cells in alopecia areata. Germline-derived CDR1 and CDR2 are SGHTA and FQGNSA. CDR3 size: 14 residues. It was for about five patients that CD4+ cells were sorted into CD25+CD127- cells. Peripheral blood samples and lesional scalp punch biopsies were obtained from alopecia areata patients. CD4+ and CD8+ T cells were sorted from PBMCs stained for CD3, CD4 and CD8. Isolated RNA was reverse transcribed into cDNA used as the sequencing template. Using immunoSEQ multiplex PCR, the repertoire was profiled, and TCRdb retains in-frame clones only, with some absent. The data hold 35,000 to 45,000 clones, with around 50% observed a single time.

The clonotype originates from a human donor with alopecia areata. Input material: CD4+ Tregs sorted from blood. V usage is TRBV7-2 and J usage is TRBJ1-4, with 8 bases aligning to TRBD1. The CDR3 loop reads CASSLQGARGKLSF. Written as DNA, the CDR3 is TGTGCCAGCAGCTTACAGGGGGCGCGAGGAAAACTGTCTTTT.